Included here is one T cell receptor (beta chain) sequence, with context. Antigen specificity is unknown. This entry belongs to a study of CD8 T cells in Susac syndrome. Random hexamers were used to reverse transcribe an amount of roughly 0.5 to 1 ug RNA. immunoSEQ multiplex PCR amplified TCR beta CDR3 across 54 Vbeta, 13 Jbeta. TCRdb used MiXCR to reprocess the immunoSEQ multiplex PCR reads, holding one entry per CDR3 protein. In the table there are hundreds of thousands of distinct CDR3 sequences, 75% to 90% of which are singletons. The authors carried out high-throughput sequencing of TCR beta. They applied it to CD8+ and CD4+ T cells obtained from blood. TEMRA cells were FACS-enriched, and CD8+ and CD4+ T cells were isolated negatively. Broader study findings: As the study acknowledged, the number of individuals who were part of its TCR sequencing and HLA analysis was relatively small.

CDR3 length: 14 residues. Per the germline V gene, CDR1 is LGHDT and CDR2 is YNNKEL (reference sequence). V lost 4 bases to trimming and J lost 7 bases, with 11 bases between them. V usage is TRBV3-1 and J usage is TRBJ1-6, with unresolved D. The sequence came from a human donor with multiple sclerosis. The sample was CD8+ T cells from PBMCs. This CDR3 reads CASSLVVENSPLHF. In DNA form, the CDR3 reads TGTGCCAGCAGCCTTGTGGTAGAAAATTCACCCCTCCACTTT. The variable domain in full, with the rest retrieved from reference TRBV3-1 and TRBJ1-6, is DTAVSQTPKYLVTQMGNDKSIKCEQNLGHDTMYWYKQDSKKFLKIMFSYNNKELIINETVPNRFSPKSPDKAHLNLHINSLELGDSAVYFCASSLVVENSPLHFGNGTRLTVT.